This TCR beta chain was identified in a study of blood T cell repertoires in COVID-19. Libraries were prepared by immunoSEQ multiplex PCR; TCRdb keeps only in-frame clonotypes and omits some of them. Of more than 300,000 clones in the sample, around 92% were seen once. The ends were cut back, 1 base at V and 4 bases at J, with 7 bases in the middle. CDR1 MDHEN and CDR2 SYDVKM come from the germline V gene. The CDR3 extends over 13 amino acids. This rearrangement joins TRBV28 to TRBJ1-2; D remains ambiguous. The sequenced sample consisted of PBMCs or T cells enriched from blood (not recorded which). The TCR was taken from a woman aged 30 to 39 who had recovered from COVID-19. The CDR3 spells CASSLSPSYGYTF. CDR3 in DNA: TGTGCCAGCAGTTTATCGCCCAGCTATGGCTACACCTTC.